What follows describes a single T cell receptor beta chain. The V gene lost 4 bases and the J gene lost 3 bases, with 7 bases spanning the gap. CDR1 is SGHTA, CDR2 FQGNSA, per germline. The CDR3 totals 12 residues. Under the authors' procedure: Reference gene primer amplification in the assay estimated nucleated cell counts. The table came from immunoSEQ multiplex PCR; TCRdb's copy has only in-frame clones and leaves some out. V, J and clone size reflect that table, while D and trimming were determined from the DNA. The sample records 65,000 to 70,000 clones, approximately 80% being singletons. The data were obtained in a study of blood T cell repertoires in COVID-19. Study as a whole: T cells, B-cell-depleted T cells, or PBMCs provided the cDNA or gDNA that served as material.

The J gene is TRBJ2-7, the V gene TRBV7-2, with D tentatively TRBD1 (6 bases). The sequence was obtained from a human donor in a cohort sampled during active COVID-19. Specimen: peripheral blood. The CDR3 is CASSWGLYEQYF. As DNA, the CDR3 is TGTGCCAGCAGCTGGGGGCTCTACGAGCAGTACTTC.